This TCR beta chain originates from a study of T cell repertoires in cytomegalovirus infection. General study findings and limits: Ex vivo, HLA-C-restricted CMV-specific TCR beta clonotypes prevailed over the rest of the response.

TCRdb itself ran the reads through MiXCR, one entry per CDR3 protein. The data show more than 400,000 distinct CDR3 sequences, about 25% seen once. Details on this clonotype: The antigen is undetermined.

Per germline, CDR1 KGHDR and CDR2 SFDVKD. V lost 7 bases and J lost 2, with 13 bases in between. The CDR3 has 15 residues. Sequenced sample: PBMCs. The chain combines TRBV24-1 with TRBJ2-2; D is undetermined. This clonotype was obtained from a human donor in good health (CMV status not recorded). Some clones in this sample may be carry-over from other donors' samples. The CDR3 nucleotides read TGTGCCACCAGCCGTTTTGATTTCAACACCGGGGAGCTGTTTTTT. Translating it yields CATSRFDFNTGELFF.